Sequencing of this T cell receptor beta chain was carried out in a study of a mutant IDH1 vaccine in newly diagnosed glioma. Germline assignment: CDR1 SGDLS and CDR2 YYNGEE. V shed 0 bases and J shed 4 bases, with 10 bases lying between them. The CDR3 has 14 residues. The table came from immunoSEQ multiplex PCR; TCRdb's copy has only in-frame clones and leaves some out. The sample records around 92,000 clones, about 90% being singletons. Study-level findings and limits: Changes in top peripheral clonotypes did not appear linked to pseudoprogression. In roughly 93% of patients, immune responses induced by the vaccine occurred.

A remark on this clone: Antigen: not known.

Time point: baseline, week 1 (first vaccination visit). Treatment given: pre-vaccination baseline after standard-of-care therapy. The TCR sequence derives from a woman in her forties or fifties with glioma. The starting material was PBMCs, obtained from a glioma patient treated with radiotherapy, temozolomide or both. The chain joins TRBV9 to TRBJ1-1; D is unresolved. The CDR3: CASSVARSGTEAFF. As DNA, the CDR3 is TGTGCCAGCAGCGTAGCCAGGAGTGGCACTGAAGCTTTCTTT.